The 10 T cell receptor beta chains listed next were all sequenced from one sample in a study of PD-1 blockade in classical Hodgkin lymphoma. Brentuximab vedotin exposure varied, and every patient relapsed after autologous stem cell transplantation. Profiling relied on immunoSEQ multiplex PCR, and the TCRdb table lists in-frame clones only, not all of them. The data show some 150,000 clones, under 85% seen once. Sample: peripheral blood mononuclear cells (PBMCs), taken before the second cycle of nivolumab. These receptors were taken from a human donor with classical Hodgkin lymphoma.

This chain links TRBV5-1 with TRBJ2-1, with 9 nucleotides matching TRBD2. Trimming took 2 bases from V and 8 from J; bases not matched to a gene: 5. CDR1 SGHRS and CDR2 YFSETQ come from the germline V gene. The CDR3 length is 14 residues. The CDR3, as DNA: TGCGCCAGCAGCTTTCTAGCGGGATCAGATGAGCAGTTCTTC. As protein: CASSFLAGSDEQFF.

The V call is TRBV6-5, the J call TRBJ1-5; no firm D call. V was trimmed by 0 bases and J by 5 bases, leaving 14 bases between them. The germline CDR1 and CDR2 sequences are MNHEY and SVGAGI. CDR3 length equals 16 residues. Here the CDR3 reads CASSYSQPEGYQPQHF. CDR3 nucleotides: TGTGCCAGCAGTTACTCCCAGCCCGAAGGTTATCAGCCCCAGCATTTT.

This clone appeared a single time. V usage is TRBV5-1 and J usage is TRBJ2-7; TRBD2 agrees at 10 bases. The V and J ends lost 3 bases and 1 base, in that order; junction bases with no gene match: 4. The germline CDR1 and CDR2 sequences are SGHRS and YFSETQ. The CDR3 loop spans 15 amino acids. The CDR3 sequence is CASSSQRGGSYEQYF. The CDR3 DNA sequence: TGCGCCAGCAGCTCCCAGCGGGGGGGATCCTACGAGCAGTACTTC.

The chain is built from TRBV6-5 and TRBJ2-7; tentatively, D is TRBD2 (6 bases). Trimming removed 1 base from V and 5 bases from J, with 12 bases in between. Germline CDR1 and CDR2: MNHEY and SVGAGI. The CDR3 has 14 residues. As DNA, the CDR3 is TGTGCCAGCAGTTACTTTCTGGGAGGCGACGAGCAGTACTTC. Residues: CASSYFLGGDEQYF.

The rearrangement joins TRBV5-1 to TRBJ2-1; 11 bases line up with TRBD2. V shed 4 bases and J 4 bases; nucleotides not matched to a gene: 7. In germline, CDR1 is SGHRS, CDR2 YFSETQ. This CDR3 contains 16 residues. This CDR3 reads CASSHGTSGDYNEQFF. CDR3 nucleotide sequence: TGCGCCAGCAGCCACGGGACTAGCGGAGATTACAATGAGCAGTTCTTC.

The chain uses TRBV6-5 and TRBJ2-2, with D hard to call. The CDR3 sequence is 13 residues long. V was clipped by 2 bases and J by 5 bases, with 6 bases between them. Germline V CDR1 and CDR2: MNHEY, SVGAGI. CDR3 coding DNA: TGTGCCAGCAGTTACAGGGAAACCGGGGAGCTGTTTTTT. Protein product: CASSYRETGELFF.

CDR3 coding DNA: TGTGCCAGCTCTGACACCGTCCGTATCCGGGGGACAGGCTATTTT. It specifies CASSDTVRIRGTGYF. The chain carries TRBV18 and TRBJ1-3, with TRBD1 matching over 8 bases. The CDR3 runs 15 residues. From germline, CDR1 is KGHSH and CDR2 LQKENI. V lost 6 bases and J lost 16; bases outside the gene matches: 20.

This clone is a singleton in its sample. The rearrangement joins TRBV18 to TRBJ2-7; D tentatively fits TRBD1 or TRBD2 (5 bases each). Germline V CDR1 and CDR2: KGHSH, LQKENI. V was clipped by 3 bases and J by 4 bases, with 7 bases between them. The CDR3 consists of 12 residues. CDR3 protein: CASSPEGYEQYF. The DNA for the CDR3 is TGTGCCAGCTCACCCGAGGGGTACGAGCAGTACTTC.

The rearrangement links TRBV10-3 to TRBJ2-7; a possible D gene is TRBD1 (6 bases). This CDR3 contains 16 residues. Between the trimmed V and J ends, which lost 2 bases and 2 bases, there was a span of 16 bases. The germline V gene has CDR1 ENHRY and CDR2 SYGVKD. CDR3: CAISEPTQGLTYEQYF. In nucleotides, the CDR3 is TGTGCCATCAGTGAGCCAACACAGGGTCTCACCTACGAGCAGTACTTC.

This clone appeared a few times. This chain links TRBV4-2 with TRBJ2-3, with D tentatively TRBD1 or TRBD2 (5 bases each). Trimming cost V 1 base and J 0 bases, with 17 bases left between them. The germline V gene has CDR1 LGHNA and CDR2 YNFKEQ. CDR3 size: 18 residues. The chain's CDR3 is CASSQVLGLAASTDTQYF. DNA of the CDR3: TGTGCCAGCAGCCAAGTCTTGGGGCTAGCAGCAAGCACAGATACGCAGTATTTT.